Shown below are 14 T cell receptor beta chains from a single sample sequenced in a study of T cells in Graves' hyperthyroidism and ophthalmopathy. Using RNA transcripts as the source, TCR beta CDR3 regions were amplified. The primer set for the first-round RT-PCR of the TCR CDR3 was HTBI. A single record per CDR3 protein comes from TCRdb applying MiXCR to the multiplex PCR reads. The data contain about 760,000 distinct CDR3 sequences, roughly a third of them singletons. The source material was blood. The receptors were gathered from a woman aged 35 to 49 with Graves' hyperthyroidism.

In this sample, this clonotype turned up many times. The chain combines TRBV2 with TRBJ1-2, with TRBD1 as a possible D gene (5 bases). Germline CDR1 and CDR2: SNHLY and FYNNEI. Trimming removed 8 bases from V and 2 bases from J, with 6 bases in between. The CDR3 has 11 residues. The CDR3 bases are TGTGCCAGCGGGACCAACTATGGCTACACCTTC. Its translation: CASGTNYGYTF.

The chain has TRBV7-9 and TRBJ1-5, with TRBD1 as a possible D gene (5 bases). V was shortened by 1 base and J by 7 bases, with 11 bases between the two germline ends. Germline CDR1 and CDR2: SEHNR and FQNEAQ (reference sequence). The CDR3 spans 14 residues. The CDR3 nucleotides are TGTGCCAGCAGCTTAGGGAGCGGGGGGCAGCCCCAGCATTTT. This translates into CASSLGSGGQPQHF.

This clonotype occurred many times. This chain connects TRBV5-1 to TRBJ2-5; D is unclear. V lost 1 base to trimming and J lost 0 bases, with 7 bases between them. This CDR3 spans 14 amino acids. Per the germline V gene, CDR1 is SGHRS and CDR2 is YFSETQ. The CDR3 is CASSLYGYQETQYF. CDR3 nucleotides: TGCGCCAGCAGCTTGTACGGGTACCAAGAGACCCAGTACTTC.

Many counts were recorded for this clonotype. Germline and junction disagree at one end, which may indicate a read error. The chain joins TRBV7-2 to TRBJ1-6; 9 bases fit TRBD1. Per the germline V gene, CDR1 is SGHTA and CDR2 is FQGNSA. The CDR3 sequence is 14 residues long. Written as DNA, the CDR3 is TGTGCCAGCACCTTACCGGGACAGGGATCACCCCTCCACTTT. Translating gives CASTLPGQGSPLHF.

This clonotype was recorded at least ten times. CDR3 DNA sequence: TGTGCCAGCAGCTACGGGACTAGCGGAGCCTACGAGCAGTACTTC. This codes for CASSYGTSGAYEQYF. The chain combines TRBV7-9 with TRBJ2-7; the match to TRBD2 covers 11 bases. Unmatched junction bases numbered 4, after V lost 4 bases and J lost 2 bases. Per germline, CDR1 SEHNR and CDR2 FQNEAQ (reference sequence). The CDR3 extends over 15 amino acids.

This clonotype turned up a few times. V gene TRBV12-3 or TRBV12-4 combines with J gene TRBJ1-1; no clear D gene. The V end lost 6 bases, the J end lost 5 bases, and 13 bases lay between the germline ends. The CDR3 totals 13 residues. CDR3 sequence (DNA): TGTGCCAGCAGACGAAATGGTGGGACTGAAGCTTTCTTT. This translates into CASRRNGGTEAFF.

This clonotype was detected a few times. The genes are TRBV10-3 and TRBJ1-1; the D is unclear. V gave up 10 bases and J gave up 4 bases, with 16 bases separating them. There are 13 residues in the CDR3. The germline V gene has CDR1 ENHRY and CDR2 SYGVKD. The CDR3 reads CASTLRVFTEAFF. As DNA, the CDR3 is TGTGCCAGCACTCTCCGGGTCTTCACTGAAGCTTTCTTT.

This chain links TRBV29-1 with TRBJ1-4; D is unclear. The CDR3 is 12 amino acids. Germline V lookup: CDR1 SQVTM, CDR2 ANQGSEA. With 1 base removed from V and 3 bases from J, the gap between germline ends came to 3 bases. CDR3 in amino acids: CSVEVANEKLFF. The CDR3 bases are TGCAGCGTTGAAGTAGCTAATGAAAAACTGTTTTTT.

This clonotype was seen a handful of times. J is TRBJ2-6 and V is TRBV4-3; TRBD1 matches at 7 bases. Germline V gene lookup returns CDR1 LGHNA and CDR2 YSLEER. This CDR3 contains 17 residues. V trimming: 3 bases; J trimming: 4 bases; junction bases outside the gene matches: 9. DNA for the CDR3: TGCGCCAGCAGCCAGGGGGAGACAGGGACAGGGGCCAACGTCCTGACTTTC. Translating gives CASSQGETGTGANVLTF.

This clonotype was recorded a few times. The J gene is TRBJ1-5, the V gene TRBV14, with D possibly TRBD1 on 5 matching bases. CDR3 size: 16 residues. Germline assignment: CDR1 SGHDN and CDR2 FVKESK. V gave up 4 bases and J gave up 6 bases, with 19 bases separating them. The CDR3 loop reads CASSPTRGKGGQPQHF. The CDR3 region has the DNA TGTGCCAGCAGCCCGACAAGGGGTAAGGGAGGTCAGCCCCAGCATTTT. Full variable domain (missing parts from reference TRBV14 and TRBJ1-5): EAGVTQFPSHSVIEKGQTVTLRCDPISGHDNLYWYRRVMGKEIKFLLHFVKESKQDESGMPNNRFLAERTGGTYSTLKVQPAELEDSGVYFCASSPTRGKGGQPQHFGDGTRLSIL.

The chain carries TRBV7-2 and TRBJ2-7, with TRBD1 matching over 9 bases. Per the germline V gene, CDR1 is SGHTA and CDR2 is FQGNSA. The CDR3 runs 14 residues. V was clipped by 5 bases and J by 4 bases; unmatched bases: 6. The CDR3, as DNA: TGTGCCAGCAGCCATACCGGGACAGGGTACGAGCAGTACTTC. Translation: CASSHTGTGYEQYF.

This clonotype showed up just a few times. A much larger clone lies one base from this, so it may be a read error. The rearrangement links TRBV7-2 to TRBJ1-5; 10 nucleotides match TRBD1. The CDR3 has 14 residues. Germline trimming cut 5 bases from V and 5 bases from J; bases unmatched to any gene: 3. Germline V gives CDR1 SGHTA, CDR2 FQGNSA. CDR3 loop: CASSRGTGDQPQHF. In DNA, the CDR3 is TGTGCCAGCAGCCGCGGGACAGGGGATCAGCCCCAGCATTTT.

This clonotype was seen at least ten times. The chain couples TRBV24-1 to TRBJ1-2; D gene ambiguous. Germline lookup yields CDR1 KGHDR and CDR2 SFDVKD. The V end was cut by 1 base, the J end by 8 bases, with 13 bases between. This CDR3 is built from 14 residues. The CDR3 protein is CATSDFRGTSGYTF. CDR3 DNA: TGTGCCACCAGTGATTTTCGGGGTACGAGCGGCTACACCTTC.

This clonotype came up a few times. The chain recombines TRBV3-1 with TRBJ2-7; D remains unclear. Germline V gene sequence: CDR1 LGHDT, CDR2 YNNKEL (reference sequence). CDR3 length: 14 amino acids. V was shortened by 3 bases and J by 1 base, with 10 bases between the two germline ends. Here the CDR3 DNA reads TGTGCCAGCAGCCACAACGAACGGTCCTACGAGCAGTACTTC. As protein: CASSHNERSYEQYF.